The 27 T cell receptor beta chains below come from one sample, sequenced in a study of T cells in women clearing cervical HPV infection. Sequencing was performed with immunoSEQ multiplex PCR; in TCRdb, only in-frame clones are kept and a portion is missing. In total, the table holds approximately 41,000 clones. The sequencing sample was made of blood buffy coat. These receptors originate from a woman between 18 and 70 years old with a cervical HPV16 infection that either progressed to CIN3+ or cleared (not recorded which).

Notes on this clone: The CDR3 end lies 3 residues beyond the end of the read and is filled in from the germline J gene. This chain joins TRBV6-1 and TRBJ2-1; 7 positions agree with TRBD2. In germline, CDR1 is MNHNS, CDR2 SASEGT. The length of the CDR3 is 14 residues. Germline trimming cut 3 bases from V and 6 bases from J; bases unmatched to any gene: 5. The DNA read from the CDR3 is TGTGCCAGCAGTGATTTCGCGGGAGCCAATGAG. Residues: CASSDFAGANE. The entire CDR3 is CASSDFAGANEQFF.

The CDR3: CASSLGRRGTEAFF. The sequenced CDR3 bases are TGTGCCAGCAGCTTAGGCAGGCGGGGCACTGAA. This chain uses TRBV7-2 with TRBJ1-1; D is ambiguous. The read ends 3 residues before the CDR3 terminus; that terminus is restored from the germline J gene. This CDR3 is 14 amino acids long. V gave up 1 base and J gave up 4 bases, with 10 bases separating them. Germline V gene sequence: CDR1 SGHTA, CDR2 FQGNSA.

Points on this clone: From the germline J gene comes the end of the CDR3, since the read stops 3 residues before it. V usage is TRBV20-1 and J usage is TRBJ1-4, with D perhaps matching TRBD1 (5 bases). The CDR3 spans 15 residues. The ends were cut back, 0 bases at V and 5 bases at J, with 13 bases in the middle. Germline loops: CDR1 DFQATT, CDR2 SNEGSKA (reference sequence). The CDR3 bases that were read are TGCAGTGCTAGAGATGTCGTCGGGGGGAATGAAAAA. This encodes CSARDVVGGNEK. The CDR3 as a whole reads CSARDVVGGNEKLFF.

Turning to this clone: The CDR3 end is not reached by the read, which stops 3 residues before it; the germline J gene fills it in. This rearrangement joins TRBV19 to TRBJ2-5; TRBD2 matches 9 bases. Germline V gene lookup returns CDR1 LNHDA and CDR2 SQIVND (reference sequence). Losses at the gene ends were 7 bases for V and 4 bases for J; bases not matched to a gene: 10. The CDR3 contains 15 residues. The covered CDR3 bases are TGTGCCAGTACGGACGGAGGTAGCGGGAGAGAGACC. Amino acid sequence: CASTDGGSGRET. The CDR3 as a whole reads CASTDGGSGRETQYF.

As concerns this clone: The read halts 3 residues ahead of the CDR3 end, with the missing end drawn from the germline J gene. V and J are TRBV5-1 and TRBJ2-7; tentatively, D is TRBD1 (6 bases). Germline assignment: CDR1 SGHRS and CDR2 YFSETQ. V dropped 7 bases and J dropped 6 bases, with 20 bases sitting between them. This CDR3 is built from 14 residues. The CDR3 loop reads CASGPDRDPREQYF. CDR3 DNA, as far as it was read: TGCGCCAGCGGTCCGGACAGAGACCCCCGCGAG.

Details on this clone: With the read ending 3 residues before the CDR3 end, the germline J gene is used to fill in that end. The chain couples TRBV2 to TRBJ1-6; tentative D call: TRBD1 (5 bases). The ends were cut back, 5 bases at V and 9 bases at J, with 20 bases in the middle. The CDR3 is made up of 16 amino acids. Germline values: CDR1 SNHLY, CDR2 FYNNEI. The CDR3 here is CASSPRDLSQGSPLHF. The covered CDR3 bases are TGTGCCAGCAGTCCCCGGGACTTGAGTCAGGGTTCACCC.

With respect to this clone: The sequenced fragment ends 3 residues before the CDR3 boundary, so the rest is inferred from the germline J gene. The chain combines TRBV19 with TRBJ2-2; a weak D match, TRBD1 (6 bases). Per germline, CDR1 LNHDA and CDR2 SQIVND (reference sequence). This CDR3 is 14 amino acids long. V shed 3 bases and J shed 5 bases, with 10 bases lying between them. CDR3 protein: CASSIGDRTGELFF. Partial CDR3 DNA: TGTGCCAGTAGTATCGGAGACAGGACCGGGGAG.

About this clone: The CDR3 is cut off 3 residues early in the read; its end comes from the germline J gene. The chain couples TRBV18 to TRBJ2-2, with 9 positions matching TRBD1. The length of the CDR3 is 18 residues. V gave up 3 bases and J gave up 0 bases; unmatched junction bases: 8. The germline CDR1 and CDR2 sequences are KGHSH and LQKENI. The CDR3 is CASSPTSGTGTNTGELFF. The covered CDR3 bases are TGTGCCAGCTCACCTACATCCGGGACAGGGACGAACACCGGGGAG.

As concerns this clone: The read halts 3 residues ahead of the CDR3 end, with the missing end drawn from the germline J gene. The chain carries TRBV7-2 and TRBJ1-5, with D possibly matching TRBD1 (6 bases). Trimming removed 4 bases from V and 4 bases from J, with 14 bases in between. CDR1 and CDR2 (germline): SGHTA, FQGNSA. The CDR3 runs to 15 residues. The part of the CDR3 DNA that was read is TGTGCCAGCAGCTATACTACAGGGATAAATCAGCCC. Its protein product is CASSYTTGINQP. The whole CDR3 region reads CASSYTTGINQPQHF.

The part of the CDR3 DNA that was read is TGCGCCAGCAGTGCCGGCAGCCGAGGGACTGAA. Amino acid sequence: CASSAGSRGTE. The CDR3 as a whole reads CASSAGSRGTEAFF. The rearrangement links TRBV10-1 to TRBJ1-1, with no clear D. Read sequence stops 3 residues before the CDR3 end, and the germline J gene provides the missing end. CDR1 is WNHNN and CDR2 is SYGVQD in the germline V gene (reference sequence). The CDR3 consists of 14 residues. V lost 4 bases and J 5 bases, leaving 14 bases between the germline ends.

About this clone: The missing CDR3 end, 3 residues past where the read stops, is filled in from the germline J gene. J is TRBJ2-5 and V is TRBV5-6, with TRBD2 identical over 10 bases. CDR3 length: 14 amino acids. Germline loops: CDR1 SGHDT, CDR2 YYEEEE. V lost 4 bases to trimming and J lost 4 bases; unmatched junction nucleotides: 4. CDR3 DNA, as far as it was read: TGTGCCAGCAGCCCGGGACTAGCGAGAGAGACC. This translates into CASSPGLARET. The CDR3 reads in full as CASSPGLARETQYF.

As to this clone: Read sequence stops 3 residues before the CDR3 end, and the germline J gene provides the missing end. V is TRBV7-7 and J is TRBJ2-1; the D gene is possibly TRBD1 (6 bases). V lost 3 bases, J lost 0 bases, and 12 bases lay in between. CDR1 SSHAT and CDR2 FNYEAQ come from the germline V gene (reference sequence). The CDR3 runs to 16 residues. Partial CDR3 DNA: TGTGCCAGCAGCTTGGGGGCACCGAGCTCCTACAATGAG. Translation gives CASSLGAPSSYNE. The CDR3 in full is CASSLGAPSSYNEQFF.

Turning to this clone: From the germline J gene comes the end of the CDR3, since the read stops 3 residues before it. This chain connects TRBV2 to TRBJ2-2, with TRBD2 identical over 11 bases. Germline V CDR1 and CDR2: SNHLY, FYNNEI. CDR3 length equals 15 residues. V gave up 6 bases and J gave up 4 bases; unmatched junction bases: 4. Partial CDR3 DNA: TGTGCCAGCAGCCCCGGACTAGCGGGCACCGGGGAG. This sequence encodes CASSPGLAGTGE. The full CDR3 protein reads CASSPGLAGTGELFF.

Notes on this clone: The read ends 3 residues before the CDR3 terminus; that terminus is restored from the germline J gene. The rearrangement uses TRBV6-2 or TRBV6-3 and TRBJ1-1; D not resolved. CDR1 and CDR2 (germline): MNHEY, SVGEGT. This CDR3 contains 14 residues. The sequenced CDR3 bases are TGTGCCAGCAGTTACGAGAGTGTGATCGGGGAA. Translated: CASSYESVIGE. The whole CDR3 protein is CASSYESVIGEAFF.

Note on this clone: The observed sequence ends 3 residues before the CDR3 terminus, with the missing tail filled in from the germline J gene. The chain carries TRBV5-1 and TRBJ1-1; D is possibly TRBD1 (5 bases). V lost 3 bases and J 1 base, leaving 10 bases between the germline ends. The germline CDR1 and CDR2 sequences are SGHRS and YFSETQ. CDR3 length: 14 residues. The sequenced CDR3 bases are TGCGCCAGCAGCTGGCGTGGGGCGAACACTGAA. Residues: CASSWRGANTE. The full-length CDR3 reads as CASSWRGANTEAFF.

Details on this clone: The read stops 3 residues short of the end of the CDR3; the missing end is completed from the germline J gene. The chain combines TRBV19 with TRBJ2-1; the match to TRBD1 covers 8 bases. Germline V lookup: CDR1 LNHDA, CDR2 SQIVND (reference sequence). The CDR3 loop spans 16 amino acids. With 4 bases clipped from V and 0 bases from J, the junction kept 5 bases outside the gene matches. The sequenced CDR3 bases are TGTGCCAGTAGTAAAGGGACAGGTAGCTCCTACAATGAG. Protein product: CASSKGTGSSYNE. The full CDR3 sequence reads CASSKGTGSSYNEQFF.

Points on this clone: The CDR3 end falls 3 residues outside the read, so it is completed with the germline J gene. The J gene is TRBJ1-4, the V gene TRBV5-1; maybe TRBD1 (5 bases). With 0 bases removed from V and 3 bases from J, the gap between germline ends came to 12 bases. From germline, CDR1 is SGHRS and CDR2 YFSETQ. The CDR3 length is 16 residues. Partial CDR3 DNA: TGCGCCAGCAGCTTGGCCCGGCAGGGAGCTAATGAAAAA. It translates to CASSLARQGANEK. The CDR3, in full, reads CASSLARQGANEKLFF.

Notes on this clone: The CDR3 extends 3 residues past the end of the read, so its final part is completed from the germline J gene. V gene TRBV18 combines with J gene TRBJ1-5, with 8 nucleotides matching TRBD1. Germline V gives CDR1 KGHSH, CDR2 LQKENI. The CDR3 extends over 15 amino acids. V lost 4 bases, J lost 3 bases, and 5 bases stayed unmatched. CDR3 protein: CASSLDRGPNQPQHF. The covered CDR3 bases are TGTGCCAGCTCACTCGACAGGGGTCCCAATCAGCCC.

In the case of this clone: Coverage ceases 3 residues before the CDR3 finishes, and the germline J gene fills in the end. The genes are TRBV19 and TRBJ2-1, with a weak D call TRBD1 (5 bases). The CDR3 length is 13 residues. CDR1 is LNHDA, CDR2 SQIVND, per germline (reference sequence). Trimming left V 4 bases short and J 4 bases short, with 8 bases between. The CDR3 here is CASSTTAYNEQFF. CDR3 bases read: TGTGCCAGTAGTACGACAGCATACAATGAG. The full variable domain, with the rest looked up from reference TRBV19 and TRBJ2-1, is DGGITQSPKYLFRKEGQNVTLSCEQNLNHDAMYWYRQDPGQGLRLIYYSQIVNDFQKGDIAEGYSVSREKKESFPLTVTSAQKNPTAFYLCASSTTAYNEQFFGPGTRLTVL.

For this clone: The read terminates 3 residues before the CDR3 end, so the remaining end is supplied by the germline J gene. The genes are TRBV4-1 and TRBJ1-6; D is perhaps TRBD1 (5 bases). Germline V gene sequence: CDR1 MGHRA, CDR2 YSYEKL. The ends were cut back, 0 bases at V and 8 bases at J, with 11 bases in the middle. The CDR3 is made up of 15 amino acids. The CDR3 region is CASSQDAREHSPLHF. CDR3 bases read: TGCGCCAGCAGCCAAGATGCCAGGGAGCATTCACCC.

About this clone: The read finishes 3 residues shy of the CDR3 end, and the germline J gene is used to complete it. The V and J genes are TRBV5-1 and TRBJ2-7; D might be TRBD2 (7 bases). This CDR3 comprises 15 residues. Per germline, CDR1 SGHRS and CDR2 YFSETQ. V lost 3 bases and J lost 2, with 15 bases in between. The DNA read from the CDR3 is TGCGCCAGCAGCTCACAGGGTGGGAGGGCCTACGAG. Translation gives CASSSQGGRAYE. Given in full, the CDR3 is CASSSQGGRAYEQYF.

The sequenced part of the CDR3 DNA is TGTGCCAGCAGTTTAAGGGACAGTGACACAGATACG. Protein product: CASSLRDSDTDT. The whole CDR3 protein reads CASSLRDSDTDTQYF. The V call is TRBV12-3 or TRBV12-4, the J call TRBJ2-3; 7 bases map to TRBD1. The read ends 3 residues shy of where the CDR3 ends; the end is completed using the germline J gene. J gave up 2 bases and V 2 bases, and 4 bases lay outside the gene matches. CDR3 length equals 15 residues.

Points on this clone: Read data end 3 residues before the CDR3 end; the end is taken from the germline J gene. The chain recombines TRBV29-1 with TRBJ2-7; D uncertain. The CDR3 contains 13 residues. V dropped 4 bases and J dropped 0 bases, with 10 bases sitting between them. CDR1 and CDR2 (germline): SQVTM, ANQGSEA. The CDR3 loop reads CSVGRSSSYEQYF. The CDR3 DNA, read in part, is TGCAGCGTTGGGCGGTCGAGCTCCTACGAG.

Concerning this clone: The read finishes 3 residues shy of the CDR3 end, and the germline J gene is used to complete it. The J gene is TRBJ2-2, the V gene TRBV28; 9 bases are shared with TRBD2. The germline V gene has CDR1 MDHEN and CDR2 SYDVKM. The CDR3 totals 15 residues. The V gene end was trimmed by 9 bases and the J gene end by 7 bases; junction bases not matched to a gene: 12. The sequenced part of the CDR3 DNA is TGTGCCAGTACGGGCGGGGGGGCCTTAGGCGGGGAG. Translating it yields CASTGGGALGGE. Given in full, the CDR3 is CASTGGGALGGELFF.

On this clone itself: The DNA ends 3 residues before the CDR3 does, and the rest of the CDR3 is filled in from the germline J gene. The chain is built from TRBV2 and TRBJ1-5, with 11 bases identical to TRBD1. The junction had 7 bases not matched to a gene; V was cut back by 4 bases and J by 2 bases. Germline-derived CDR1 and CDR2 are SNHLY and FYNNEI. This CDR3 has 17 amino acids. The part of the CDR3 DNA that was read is TGTGCCAGCAGTGTTGGGGACAGGGGGGTCCGCAATCAGCCC. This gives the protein CASSVGDRGVRNQP. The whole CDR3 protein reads CASSVGDRGVRNQPQHF.

CDR3 DNA (partial): TGTGCCAGCAGCATGGGACAGGGGTCGAATTCACCC. Translating it yields CASSMGQGSNSP. The whole CDR3 sequence reads CASSMGQGSNSPLHF. V and J are TRBV7-8 and TRBJ1-6, with TRBD1 matching over 10 bases. Sequencing ends 3 residues short of the CDR3 end; the germline J gene provides the rest. CDR1 and CDR2 (germline): SGHVS, FQNEAQ. This CDR3 contains 15 residues. V gave up 5 bases and J gave up 7 bases; unmatched junction bases: 5.

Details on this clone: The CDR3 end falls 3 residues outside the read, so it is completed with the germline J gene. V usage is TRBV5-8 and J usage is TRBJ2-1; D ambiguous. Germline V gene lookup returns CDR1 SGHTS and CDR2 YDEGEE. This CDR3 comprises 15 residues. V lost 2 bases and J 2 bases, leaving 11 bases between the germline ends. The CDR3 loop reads CASSLGQGPYNEQFF. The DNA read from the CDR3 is TGTGCCAGCAGCTTAGGGCAAGGCCCCTACAATGAG.